These 26 T cell receptor beta chains were sequenced from one sample in a study of CD8+CD57+ T cells in acquired aplastic anemia. Genomic DNA was employed as the template in profiling TCR beta VDJ and CDR3. TCRdb re-analysed the reads in MiXCR, keeping a single row per CDR3 protein. Of about 160,000 distinct CDR3 sequences listed, around 48% are singletons. Previously, flow cytometry had revealed CD8+CD57+ cell expansion in the patients chosen for sequencing. The sequenced material came from sorted CD4+, CD8+, or CD8+CD57+ T cells (not recorded which) from PBMCs. The receptors shown here come from a human donor with aplastic anemia.

At least ten counts were recorded for this clonotype. This chain joins TRBV6-5 and TRBJ1-1; D is undetermined. Trimming removed 0 bases from V and 0 bases from J, with 11 bases in between. Per germline, CDR1 MNHEY and CDR2 SVGAGI. CDR3 size: 16 residues. CDR3: CASSYSAQNMNTEAFF. CDR3 coding DNA: TGTGCCAGCAGTTACTCGGCACAGAACATGAACACTGAAGCTTTCTTT.

This rearrangement joins TRBV14 to TRBJ2-3, with D tentatively TRBD1 or TRBD2 (5 bases each). Trimming pared 2 bases from V and 2 bases from J, leaving 14 bases between. There are 16 residues in the CDR3. Germline CDR1 is SGHDN and CDR2 is FVKESK. The CDR3 nucleotides are TGTGCCAGCAGCCAATTCCAGGGAGTTTTCACAGATACGCAGTATTTT. Translating gives CASSQFQGVFTDTQYF. The complete variable domain, with remaining parts taken from reference TRBV14 and TRBJ2-3, reads EAGVTQFPSHSVIEKGQTVTLRCDPISGHDNLYWYRRVMGKEIKFLLHFVKESKQDESGMPNNRFLAERTGGTYSTLKVQPAELEDSGVYFCASSQFQGVFTDTQYFGPGTRLTVL.

This clonotype was recorded a few times. The V gene is TRBV9, the J gene TRBJ2-1; 10 bases are a match to TRBD1. V was clipped by 4 bases and J by 6 bases; unmatched bases: 13. CDR3 length: 17 amino acids. The V gene's germline CDR1 is SGDLS and CDR2 YYNGEE. The DNA of the CDR3 is TGTGCCAGCAGCACCCGGGACAGGGGAAAGGGTGGCAATGAGCAGTTCTTC. This sequence encodes CASSTRDRGKGGNEQFF.

The chain links TRBV19 to TRBJ2-6; D not certain. The CDR3 extends over 16 amino acids. From germline, CDR1 is LNHDA and CDR2 SQIVND (reference sequence). Trimming left V 2 bases short and J 1 base short, with 9 bases between. The CDR3 DNA follows: TGTGCCAGTAGTATATTTTCGGGTTCTGGGGCCAACGTCCTGACTTTC. Its protein is CASSIFSGSGANVLTF.

The chain recombines TRBV29-1 with TRBJ2-3; TRBD2 matches at 11 bases. With 3 bases clipped from V and 8 bases from J, the junction kept 10 bases outside the gene matches. The length of the CDR3 is 15 residues. CDR1 and CDR2 (germline): SQVTM, ANQGSEA. CDR3 amino acids: CSVDASGGLPGTQYF. The DNA for the CDR3 is TGCAGCGTTGATGCTAGCGGGGGGCTCCCCGGTACGCAGTATTTT.

This clonotype was counted many times. The rearrangement links TRBV5-5 to TRBJ2-3; D unresolved. Trimming pared 7 bases from V and 1 base from J, leaving 13 bases between. This CDR3 comprises 14 residues. Germline-derived CDR1 and CDR2 are SGHKS and YYEKEE (reference sequence). The CDR3 bases are TGTGCCAGCGGATCTGACTCTGGCACAGATACGCAGTATTTT. Encoded protein: CASGSDSGTDTQYF.

The table lists this clonotype with a few counts. The chain combines TRBV25-1 with TRBJ1-4; D perhaps matches TRBD1 (5 bases). V was trimmed by 2 bases and J by 7 bases, leaving 17 bases between them. Per the germline V gene, CDR1 is MGHDK and CDR2 is SYGVNS. The CDR3 sequence is 16 residues long. The CDR3 DNA reads TGTGCCAGCAGTGAAACACGGGGGAAGGCGGGTGAAAAACTGTTTTTT. Its protein is CASSETRGKAGEKLFF. Variable domain in full (rest from reference TRBV25-1 and TRBJ1-4): EADIYQTPRYLVIGTGKKITLECSQTMGHDKMYWYQQDPGMELHLIHYSYGVNSTEKGDLSSESTVSRIRTEHFPLTLESARPSHTSQYLCASSETRGKAGEKLFFGSGTQLSVL.

This chain links TRBV15 with TRBJ2-7, with a tentative D call TRBD1 (5 bases). Between the trimmed V and J ends, which lost 1 base and 6 bases, there was a span of 16 bases. The CDR3 length is 15 residues. Germline CDR1 is LNHNV and CDR2 is YYDKDF (reference sequence). The DNA for the CDR3 is TGTGCCACCAGCAGAGGTAGTTCGACAGTTCCCGAGCAGTACTTC. This translates into CATSRGSSTVPEQYF.

CDR3 sequence (DNA): TGTGCCAGTAGTTCTCGGACAGTTAATGAAAAACTGTTTTTT. Its translation is CASSSRTVNEKLFF. This chain links TRBV19 with TRBJ1-4; weak D call: TRBD1 (6 bases). Trimming removed 5 bases from V and 4 bases from J, with 11 bases in between. The germline CDR1 and CDR2 sequences are LNHDA and SQIVND (reference sequence). There are 14 residues in the CDR3.

The CDR3 sequence is CASSPGLSGYEQYF. CDR3 nucleotide sequence: TGTGCCAGCAGCCCTGGGTTGAGTGGATACGAGCAGTACTTC. J is TRBJ2-7 and V is TRBV9, with unresolved D. V shed 4 bases and J shed 4 bases, with 15 bases lying between them. The CDR3 runs to 14 residues. Germline V CDR1 and CDR2: SGDLS, YYNGEE.

The chain has TRBV11-2 and TRBJ2-2; D gene unclear. Germline V gene data show CDR1 as SGHAT and CDR2 as FQNNGV. V dropped 0 bases and J dropped 4 bases, with 9 bases sitting between them. The CDR3 consists of 15 residues. CDR3 sequence: CASSLEGRLTGELFF. The CDR3 bases are TGTGCCAGCAGCTTAGAAGGCAGACTCACCGGGGAGCTGTTTTTT.

On this clonotype itself: A read error is possible here, since a much larger clone lies one base away. The gene calls are TRBV11-3 and TRBJ2-7; the match to TRBD2 covers 11 bases. Germline CDR1 and CDR2: SGHNT and YENEEA. This CDR3 is built from 15 residues. The ends lost 3 bases at V and 7 bases at J; junction bases unmatched: 8. The CDR3 region is CASSLTSGEGNEQYF. CDR3 DNA sequence: TGTGCCAGCAGCTTGACTAGCGGGGAGGGGAATGAGCAGTACTTC.

This clonotype was seen more than once but under ten times. V gene TRBV10-1 combines with J gene TRBJ1-4; weak D call: TRBD1 (6 bases). This CDR3 region has 14 residues. Germline V CDR1 and CDR2: WNHNN, SYGVQD (reference sequence). V was pared by 10 bases and J by 8 bases, with 20 bases between. The CDR3 loop is CATKKGQGKEKLFF. DNA of the CDR3: TGCGCCACCAAGAAGGGGCAGGGGAAAGAAAAACTGTTTTTT.

J is TRBJ1-2 and V is TRBV2; tentatively, D is TRBD1 (5 bases). Germline CDR1 is SNHLY and CDR2 is FYNNEI. The V end was cut by 4 bases, the J end by 8 bases, with 14 bases between. The CDR3 contains 13 residues. CDR3 in amino acids: CASSGERGVGYTF. DNA of the CDR3: TGTGCCAGCAGTGGGGAGAGGGGTGTAGGCTACACCTTC.

The gene calls are TRBV9 and TRBJ1-2; D uncertain. Germline V gene lookup returns CDR1 SGDLS and CDR2 YYNGEE. The CDR3 covers 12 residues. V lost 6 bases and J lost 4, with 10 bases in between. In nucleotides, the CDR3 is TGTGCCAGCACGGGCGGCGGCTATGGCTACACCTTC. Translated, it gives CASTGGGYGYTF. The full variable domain, in which reference TRBV9 and TRBJ1-2 provide the parts outside the CDR3, is DSGVTQTPKHLITATGQRVTLRCSPRSGDLSVYWYQQSLDQGLQFLIQYYNGEERAKGNILERFSAQQFPDLHSELNLSSLELGDSALYFCASTGGGYGYTFGSGTRLTVV.

In this sample, this clonotype turned up once. J is TRBJ2-7 and V is TRBV12-3 or TRBV12-4, with 8 bases that match TRBD2. The CDR3 loop spans 14 amino acids. V shed 7 bases and J 3 bases; nucleotides not matched to a gene: 8. DNA for the CDR3: TGTGCCAGCACATATACGGGGGGGGTCTACGAGCAGTACTTC. This sequence encodes CASTYTGGVYEQYF.

A remark on this clonotype: One junction end disagrees with the germline gene, perhaps due to a read error. The rearrangement links TRBV25-1 to TRBJ2-1, with D perhaps matching TRBD1 or TRBD2 (5 bases each). From germline, CDR1 is MGHDK and CDR2 SYGVNS. CDR3 length equals 11 residues. CDR3 sequence reads: CASSEWRGTVF. The CDR3 nucleotides are TGTGCCAGCAGTGAATGGAGAGGGACGGTCTTC.

Turning to this clonotype: One junction end does not reproduce the germline sequence, and a read error may be involved. The rearrangement uses TRBV12-3 or TRBV12-4 and TRBJ2-7, with 8 bases that match TRBD1. This CDR3 has 14 amino acids. The CDR3 reads CASGLVEDRGAQYF. CDR3 bases: TGTGCCAGCGGTTTAGTAGAAGACAGGGGTGCGCAGTACTTC.

This clonotype was detected ten times or more. The V gene is TRBV5-6, the J gene TRBJ1-2; TRBD1 matches at 7 bases. The germline V gene has CDR1 SGHDT and CDR2 YYEEEE. V lost 5 bases, J lost 8 bases, and 15 bases stayed unmatched. The CDR3 sequence is 15 residues long. CDR3 sequence (DNA): TGTGCCAGCAGGCGGGACAGCCCCGGGTTGAGCGGCTACACCTTC. Its translation: CASRRDSPGLSGYTF. Variable domain in full (rest from reference TRBV5-6 and TRBJ1-2): DAGVTQSPTHLIKTRGQQVTLRCSPKSGHDTVSWYQQALGQGPQFIFQYYEEEERQRGNFPDRFSGHQFPNYSSELNVNALLLGDSALYLCASRRDSPGLSGYTFGSGTRLTVV.

This clonotype was observed many times. V usage is TRBV6-2 or TRBV6-3 and J usage is TRBJ2-7; D unresolved. The germline V gene encodes CDR1 MNHEY and CDR2 SVGEGT. The CDR3 is made up of 12 amino acids. V lost 6 bases to trimming and J lost 4 bases, with 10 bases between them. CDR3 sequence reads: CASSPTVYEQYF. CDR3 in DNA: TGTGCCAGCAGCCCGACCGTTTACGAGCAGTACTTC.

V gene TRBV20-1 combines with J gene TRBJ2-3; 9 bases are shared with TRBD1. The V segment lost 6 bases and the J segment 4 bases; nucleotides outside the gene matches: 11. The CDR3 consists of 15 residues. Germline V gives CDR1 DFQATT, CDR2 SNEGSKA (reference sequence). CDR3 region: CSAHSGTGRSDTQYF. In DNA form, the CDR3 reads TGCAGTGCGCATTCCGGGACAGGGAGGTCAGATACGCAGTATTTT.

The chain links TRBV10-1 to TRBJ2-7; no reliable D call. The V and J ends lost 8 bases and 1 base respectively, with 9 bases between them. Germline loops: CDR1 WNHNN, CDR2 SYGVQD (reference sequence). The CDR3 is made up of 12 amino acids. CDR3 in DNA: TGCGCCAGCGGGTGGTTGTCCTACGAGCAGTACTTC. Amino acids: CASGWLSYEQYF.

This chain connects TRBV24-1 to TRBJ2-3, with D possibly TRBD2 on 7 matching bases. V lost 0 bases and J 4 bases, leaving 19 bases between the germline ends. Per germline, CDR1 KGHDR and CDR2 SFDVKD. The CDR3 has 18 residues. CDR3 nucleotide sequence: TGTGCCACCAGTGATTTGCCTCCGGGGGCTAGCGGCCCAGATACGCAGTATTTT. It yields the protein CATSDLPPGASGPDTQYF.

A few counts support this clonotype. CDR3 sequence reads: CASSLSRGLLNEQFF. DNA of the CDR3: TGTGCCAGCAGTTTATCAAGGGGATTGTTAAATGAGCAGTTCTTC. The rearrangement links TRBV25-1 to TRBJ2-1, with D perhaps TRBD1 (5 bases). V gave up 5 bases and J gave up 7 bases, with 18 bases separating them. The CDR3 spans 15 residues. CDR1 and CDR2 (germline): MGHDK, SYGVNS.

The chain couples TRBV27 to TRBJ1-1; TRBD1 aligns across 7 bases. Germline V gene lookup returns CDR1 MNHEY and CDR2 SMNVEV (reference sequence). The J segment lost 0 bases and the V segment lost 5 bases, leaving 12 bases of the junction unmatched. This CDR3 is built from 17 residues. The CDR3 loop reads CASSPLPGTAMNTEAFF. CDR3 DNA: TGTGCCAGCAGTCCTCTACCGGGGACAGCAATGAACACTGAAGCTTTCTTT.

The genes are TRBV11-2 and TRBJ2-1; D gene uncertain. The V gene lost 5 bases and the J gene lost 4 bases, with 12 bases spanning the gap. CDR3 length: 14 amino acids. Looked up from germline, CDR1 is SGHAT and CDR2 is FQNNGV. CDR3 coding DNA: TGTGCCAGCAGCCCCCCGAACAAGTACAATGAGCAGTTCTTC. It specifies CASSPPNKYNEQFF.